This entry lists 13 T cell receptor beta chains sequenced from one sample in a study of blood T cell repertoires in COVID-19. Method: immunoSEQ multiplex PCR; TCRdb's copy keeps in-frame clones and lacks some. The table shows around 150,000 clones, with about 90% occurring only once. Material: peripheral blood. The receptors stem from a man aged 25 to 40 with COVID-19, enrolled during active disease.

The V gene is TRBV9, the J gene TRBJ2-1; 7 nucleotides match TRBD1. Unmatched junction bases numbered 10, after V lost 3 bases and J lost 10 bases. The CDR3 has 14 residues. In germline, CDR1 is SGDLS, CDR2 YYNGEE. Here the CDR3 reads CASSATTDRAEQFF. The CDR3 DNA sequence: TGTGCCAGCAGCGCAACCACCGACAGGGCCGAGCAGTTCTTC. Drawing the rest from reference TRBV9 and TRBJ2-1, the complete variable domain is DSGVTQTPKHLITATGQRVTLRCSPRSGDLSVYWYQQSLDQGLQFLIQYYNGEERAKGNILERFSAQQFPDLHSELNLSSLELGDSALYFCASSATTDRAEQFFGPGTRLTVL.

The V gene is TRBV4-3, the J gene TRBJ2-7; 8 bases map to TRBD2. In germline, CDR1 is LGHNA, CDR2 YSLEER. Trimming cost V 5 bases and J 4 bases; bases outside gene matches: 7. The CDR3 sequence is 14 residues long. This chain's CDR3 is CASSSFSGGYEQYF. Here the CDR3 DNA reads TGCGCCAGCAGCTCATTTTCGGGGGGGTACGAGCAGTACTTC.

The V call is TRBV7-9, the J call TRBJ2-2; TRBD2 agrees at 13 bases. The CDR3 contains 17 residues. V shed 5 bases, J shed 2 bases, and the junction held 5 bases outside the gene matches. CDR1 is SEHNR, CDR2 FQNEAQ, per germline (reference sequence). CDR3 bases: TGTGCCAGCAGCACCCGGACTAGCGGGAGAAACACCGGGGAGCTGTTTTTT. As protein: CASSTRTSGRNTGELFF.

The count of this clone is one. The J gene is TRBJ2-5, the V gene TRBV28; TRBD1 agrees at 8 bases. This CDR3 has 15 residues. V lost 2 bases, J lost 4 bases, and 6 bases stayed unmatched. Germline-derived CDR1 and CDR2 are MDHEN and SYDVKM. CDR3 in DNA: TGTGCCAGCAGTTTACAGGGGGCGCGAGGAGAGACCCAGTACTTC. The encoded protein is CASSLQGARGETQYF.

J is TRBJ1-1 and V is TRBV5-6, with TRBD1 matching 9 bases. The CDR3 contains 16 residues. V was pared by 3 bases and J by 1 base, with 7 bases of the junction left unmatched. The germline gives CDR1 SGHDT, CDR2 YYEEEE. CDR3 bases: TGTGCCAGCAGCTGGAGTCCGGGACAGGGGAACACTGAAGCTTTCTTT. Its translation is CASSWSPGQGNTEAFF.

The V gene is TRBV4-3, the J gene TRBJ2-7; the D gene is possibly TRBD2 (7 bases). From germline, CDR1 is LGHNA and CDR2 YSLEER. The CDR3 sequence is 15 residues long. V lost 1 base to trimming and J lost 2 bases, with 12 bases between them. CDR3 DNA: TGCGCCAGCAGCCAAGTCGGGGGGCAGCCCTACGAGCAGTACTTC. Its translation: CASSQVGGQPYEQYF.

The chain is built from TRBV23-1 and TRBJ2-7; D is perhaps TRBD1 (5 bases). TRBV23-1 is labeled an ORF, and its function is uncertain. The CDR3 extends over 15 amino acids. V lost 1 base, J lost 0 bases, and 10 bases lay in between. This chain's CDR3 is CASSQFTGASYEQYF. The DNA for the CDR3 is TGCGCCAGCAGTCAATTTACAGGAGCCTCCTACGAGCAGTACTTC.

Here the CDR3 reads CASSPGGSHNEQFF. CDR3 nucleotide sequence: TGTGCCAGCTCACCGGGGGGTTCCCACAATGAGCAGTTCTTC. This sequence joins TRBV18 and TRBJ2-1; D is possibly TRBD2 (6 bases). The germline V gene encodes CDR1 KGHSH and CDR2 LQKENI. V was shortened by 3 bases and J by 5 bases, with 11 bases between the two germline ends. The CDR3 spans 14 residues.

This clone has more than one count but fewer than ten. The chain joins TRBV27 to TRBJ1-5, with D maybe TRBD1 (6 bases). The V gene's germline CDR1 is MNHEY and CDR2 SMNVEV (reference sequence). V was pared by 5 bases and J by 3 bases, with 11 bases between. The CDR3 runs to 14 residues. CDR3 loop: CASSPRQDNQPQHF. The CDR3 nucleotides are TGTGCCAGCAGTCCCCGACAGGACAATCAGCCCCAGCATTTT.

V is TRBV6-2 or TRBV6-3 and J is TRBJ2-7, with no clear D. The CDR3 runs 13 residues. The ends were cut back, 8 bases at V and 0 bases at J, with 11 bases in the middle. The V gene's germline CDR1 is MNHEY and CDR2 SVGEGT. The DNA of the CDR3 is TGTGCCAGCCGCCAGACACTCTCCTACGAGCAGTACTTC. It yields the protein CASRQTLSYEQYF.

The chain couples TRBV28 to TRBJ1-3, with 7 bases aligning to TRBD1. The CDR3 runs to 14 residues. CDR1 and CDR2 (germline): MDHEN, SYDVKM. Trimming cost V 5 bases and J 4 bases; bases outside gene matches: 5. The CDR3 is CASSLTGAGNTIYF. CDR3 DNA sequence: TGTGCCAGCAGTCTTACAGGGGCCGGAAACACCATATATTTT.

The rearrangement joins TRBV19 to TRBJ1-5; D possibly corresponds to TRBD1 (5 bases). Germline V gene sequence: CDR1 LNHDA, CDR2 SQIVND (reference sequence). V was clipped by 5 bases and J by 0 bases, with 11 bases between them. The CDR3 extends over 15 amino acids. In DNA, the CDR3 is TGTGCCAGTAGTGCGGACATGTATAGCAATCAGCCCCAGCATTTT. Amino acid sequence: CASSADMYSNQPQHF.

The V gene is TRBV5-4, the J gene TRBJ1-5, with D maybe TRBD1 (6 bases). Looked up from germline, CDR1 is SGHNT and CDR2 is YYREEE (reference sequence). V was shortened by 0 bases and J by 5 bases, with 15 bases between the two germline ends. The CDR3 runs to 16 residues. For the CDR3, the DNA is TGTGCCAGCAGCTTGGGGGGGCAGCGCAAAGATCAGCCCCAGCATTTT. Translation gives CASSLGGQRKDQPQHF.